This T cell receptor beta chain appears in the sequencing data of a study of regulatory T cells in long-lasting Graves disease. Only a few counts were recorded for this clonotype. The TCR beta library used iRepertoire HTBI primers with Arm-PCR amplification of CDR3. TCRdb called the multiplex PCR reads again in MiXCR, with one record for every CDR3 protein. This table holds 700,000 or so distinct CDR3 sequences, about 32% found once. Between the trimmed V and J ends, which lost 7 bases and 9 bases, there was a span of 19 bases. The CDR3 sequence is 15 residues long. Time point given: persistent/refractory GD, antithyroid drugs over 5 years with positive TRAb. Extracted RNA from PBMCs served as the source of the TCR library.

This sample comprised peripheral blood mononuclear cells (PBMCs), obtained when the disease was refractory, from a patient treated with antithyroid drugs. This chain links TRBV12-3 or TRBV12-4 with TRBJ1-6; weak D call: TRBD1 (6 bases). The source of this sequence is a female donor with Graves disease. Here the CDR3 reads CASTVGTGRSSPLHF. The CDR3 nucleotides are TGTGCCAGCACCGTCGGAACAGGGAGGTCTTCACCCCTCCACTTT.